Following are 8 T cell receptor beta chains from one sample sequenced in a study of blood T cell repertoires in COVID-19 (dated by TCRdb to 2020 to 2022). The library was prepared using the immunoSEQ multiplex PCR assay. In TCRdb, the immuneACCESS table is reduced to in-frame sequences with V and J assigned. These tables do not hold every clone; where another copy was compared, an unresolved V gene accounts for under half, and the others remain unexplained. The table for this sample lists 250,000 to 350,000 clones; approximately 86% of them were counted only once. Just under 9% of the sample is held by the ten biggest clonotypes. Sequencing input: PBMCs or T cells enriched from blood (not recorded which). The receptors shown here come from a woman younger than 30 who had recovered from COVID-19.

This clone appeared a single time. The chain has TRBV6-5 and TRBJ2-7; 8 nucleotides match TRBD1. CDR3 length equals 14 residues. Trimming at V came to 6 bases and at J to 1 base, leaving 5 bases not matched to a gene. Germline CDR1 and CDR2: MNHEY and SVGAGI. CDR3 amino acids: CASRDRDRSYEQYF. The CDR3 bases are TGTGCCAGCAGGGACCGGGACAGGTCCTACGAGCAGTACTTC.

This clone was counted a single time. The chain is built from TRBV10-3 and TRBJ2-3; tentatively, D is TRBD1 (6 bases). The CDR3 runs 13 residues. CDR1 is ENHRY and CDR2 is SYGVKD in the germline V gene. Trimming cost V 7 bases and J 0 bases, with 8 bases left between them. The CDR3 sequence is CAIKTGSTDTQYF. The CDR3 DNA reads TGTGCCATCAAGACAGGAAGCACAGATACGCAGTATTTT.

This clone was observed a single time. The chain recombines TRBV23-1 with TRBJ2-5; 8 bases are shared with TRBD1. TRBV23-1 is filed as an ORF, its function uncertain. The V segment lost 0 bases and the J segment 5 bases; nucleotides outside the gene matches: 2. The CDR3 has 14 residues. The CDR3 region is CASSQSQGAETQYF. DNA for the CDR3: TGCGCCAGCAGTCAATCCCAGGGGGCTGAGACCCAGTACTTC.

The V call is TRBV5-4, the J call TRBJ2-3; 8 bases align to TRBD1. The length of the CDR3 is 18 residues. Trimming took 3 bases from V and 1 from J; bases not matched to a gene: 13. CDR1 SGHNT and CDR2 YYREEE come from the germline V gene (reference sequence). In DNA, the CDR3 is TGTGCCAGCAGCTCGCGTACCCCAGGGGGCCTCGGCACAGATACGCAGTATTTT. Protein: CASSSRTPGGLGTDTQYF. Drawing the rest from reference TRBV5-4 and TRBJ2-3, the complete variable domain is ETGVTQSPTHLIKTRGQQVTLRCSSQSGHNTVSWYQQALGQGPQFIFQYYREEENGRGNFPPRFSGLQFPNYSSELNVNALELDDSALYLCASSSRTPGGLGTDTQYFGPGTRLTVL.

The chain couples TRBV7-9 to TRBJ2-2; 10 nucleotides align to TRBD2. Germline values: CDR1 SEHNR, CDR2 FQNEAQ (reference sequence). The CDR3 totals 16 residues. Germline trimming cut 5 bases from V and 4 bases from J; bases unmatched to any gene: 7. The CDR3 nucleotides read TGTGCCAGCAGCCGCAGACTAGCGGGTGTCACCGGGGAGCTGTTTTTT. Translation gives CASSRRLAGVTGELFF.

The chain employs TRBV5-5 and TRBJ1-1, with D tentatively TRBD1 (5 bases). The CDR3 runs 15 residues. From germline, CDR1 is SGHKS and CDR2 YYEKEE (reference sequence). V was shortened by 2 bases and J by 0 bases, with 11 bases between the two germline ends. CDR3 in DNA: TGTGCCAGCAGCTTTGGCACAGGAATGAACACTGAAGCTTTCTTT. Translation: CASSFGTGMNTEAFF.

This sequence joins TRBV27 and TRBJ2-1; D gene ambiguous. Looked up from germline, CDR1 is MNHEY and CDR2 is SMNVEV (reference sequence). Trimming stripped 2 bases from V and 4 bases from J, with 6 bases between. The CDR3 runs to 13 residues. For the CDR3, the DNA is TGTGCCAGCAGTTTACGAGTTTACAATGAGCAGTTCTTC. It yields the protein CASSLRVYNEQFF.

CDR3 region: CATSRSPGHTNSGANVLTF. The CDR3 bases are TGTGCCACCAGCAGATCTCCGGGACACACGAACTCTGGGGCCAACGTCCTGACTTTC. V is TRBV15 and J is TRBJ2-6, with D possibly TRBD1 on 6 matching bases. V shed 2 bases and J shed 0 bases, with 17 bases lying between them. CDR1 and CDR2 (germline): LNHNV, YYDKDF (reference sequence). This CDR3 has 19 residues. The entire variable domain, with the rest obtained from reference TRBV15 and TRBJ2-6, is as follows: DAMVIQNPRYQVTQFGKPVTLSCSQTLNHNVMYWYQQKSSQAPKLLFHYYDKDFNNEADTPDNFQSRRPNTSFCFLDIRSPGLGDTAMYLCATSRSPGHTNSGANVLTFGAGSRLTVL.